This T cell receptor beta chain was sequenced during a study of tumor-infiltrating lymphocytes in primary liver carcinoma. The CDR3 runs to 15 residues. Per the germline V gene, CDR1 is ENHRY and CDR2 is SYGVKD. For each extraction, RNA and DNA were obtained together from about 21-30 mg of unsorted bulk tissue. Starting material of 400 to 600 ng total RNA yielded TCR beta cDNA via a constant-region primer. What produced the TCR beta libraries was three nested multiplex PCR rounds using slightly modified ARM-PCR. Running 10 cycles apiece, the first two PCR rounds relied on TRBV1-TRBV30 forward primers together with a C-beta reverse primer. TCRdb redid the calling of the multiplex PCR reads with MiXCR, one entry per CDR3 protein. The data show around 20,000 distinct CDR3 sequences, around 77% seen once. About this clonotype: Lacking the conserved final phenylalanine or tryptophan, this CDR3 likely reflects a read error.

The source is a woman aged 25-40 years with primary liver carcinoma and hepatitis B virus infection. The sequenced material came from liver tumor tissue from sampling region 4. As for subset: tumor region T4, right-lateral pole. This rearrangement joins TRBV10-3 to TRBJ2-5; D call uncertain. CDR3 amino acids: CVISESATRRETQYL. The CDR3 region has the DNA TGTGTCATCAGTGAGTCGGCTACCAGACGAGAGACCCAGTACCTC.